This note documents a single T cell receptor (beta chain) sequence. This sample is part of a study of blood T cell repertoires in COVID-19. The overall study: Researchers got acute and convalescent COVID-19 samples from the United States, Italy and Spain.

Authors' data handling: Amplifying reference gene primers gave estimates of nucleated cell counts. Using immunoSEQ multiplex PCR, the repertoire was profiled, and TCRdb retains in-frame clones only, with some absent. V and J calls and clone size are as listed in that table; D and trimming were resolved from the DNA. The sample records about 110,000 clones, 84% being singletons. This CDR3 has 16 amino acids. The junction had 6 bases not matched to a gene; V was cut back by 4 bases and J by 2 bases. Germline V lookup: CDR1 SGHAT, CDR2 FQDESV (reference sequence). Sequencing was performed on peripheral blood. V and J are TRBV11-1 and TRBJ2-4; 9 nucleotides match TRBD2. The clonotype originates from a woman aged 40 to 50 with acute or convalescent COVID-19. This CDR3 is CASSSRTSVTKNIQYF. The DNA for the CDR3 is TGTGCCAGCAGCTCCAGGACTAGCGTAACCAAAAACATTCAGTACTTC. Supplemented by reference TRBV11-1 and TRBJ2-4, the full variable domain reads EAEVAQSPRYKITEKSQAVAFWCDPISGHATLYWYRQILGQGPELLVQFQDESVVDDSQLPKDRFSAERLKGVDSTLKIQPAELGDSAMYLCASSSRTSVTKNIQYFGAGTRLSVL.